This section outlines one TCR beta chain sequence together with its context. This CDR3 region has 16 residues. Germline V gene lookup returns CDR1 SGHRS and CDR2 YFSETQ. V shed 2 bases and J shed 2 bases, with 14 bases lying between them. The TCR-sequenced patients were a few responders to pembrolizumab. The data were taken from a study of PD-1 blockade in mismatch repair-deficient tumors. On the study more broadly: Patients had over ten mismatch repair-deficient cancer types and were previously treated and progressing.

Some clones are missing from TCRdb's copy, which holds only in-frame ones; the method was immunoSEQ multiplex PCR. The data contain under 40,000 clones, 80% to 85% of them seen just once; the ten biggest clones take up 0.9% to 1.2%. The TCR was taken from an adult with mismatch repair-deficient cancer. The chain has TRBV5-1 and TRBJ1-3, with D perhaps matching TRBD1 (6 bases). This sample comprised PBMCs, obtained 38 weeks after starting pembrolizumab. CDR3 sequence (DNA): TGCGCCAGCAGCTTACTTACAGGGATAGCTGGAAACACCATATATTTT. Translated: CASSLLTGIAGNTIYF.